This T cell receptor (beta chain) derives from a study of radiotherapy plus CTLA-4 blockade in lung cancer. At the level of the study: Objective response rate was roughly 19%; disease control rate, around 33%. Study-wide points: Some TCR clones had been derived from tumors. These clones expanded in peripheral blood after radiotherapy plus ipilimumab.

Produced via immunoSEQ multiplex PCR; TCRdb's table is partial and in-frame only. The sample shows tens of thousands of clones, approximately 66% of them seen only once. Concerning this clone: The antigen is undetermined.

The source was peripheral blood, collected from a patient treated with radiotherapy plus ipilimumab. The sequence was obtained from a human donor with non-small cell lung cancer who had stable disease on radiotherapy plus ipilimumab.

The CDR3 DNA follows: TGTGCCTGGAGTGGATCCTGGGACACCCGAGGACTGATGAACACTGAAGCTTTCTTT. It codes for CAWSGSWDTRGLMNTEAFF. J is TRBJ1-1 and V is TRBV30, with D possibly TRBD1 on 6 matching bases. This CDR3 comprises 19 residues. Germline lookup yields CDR1 GTSNPN and CDR2 SVGIG (reference sequence). The germline V and J ends were trimmed by 1 base and 0 bases, with 24 bases remaining between them.